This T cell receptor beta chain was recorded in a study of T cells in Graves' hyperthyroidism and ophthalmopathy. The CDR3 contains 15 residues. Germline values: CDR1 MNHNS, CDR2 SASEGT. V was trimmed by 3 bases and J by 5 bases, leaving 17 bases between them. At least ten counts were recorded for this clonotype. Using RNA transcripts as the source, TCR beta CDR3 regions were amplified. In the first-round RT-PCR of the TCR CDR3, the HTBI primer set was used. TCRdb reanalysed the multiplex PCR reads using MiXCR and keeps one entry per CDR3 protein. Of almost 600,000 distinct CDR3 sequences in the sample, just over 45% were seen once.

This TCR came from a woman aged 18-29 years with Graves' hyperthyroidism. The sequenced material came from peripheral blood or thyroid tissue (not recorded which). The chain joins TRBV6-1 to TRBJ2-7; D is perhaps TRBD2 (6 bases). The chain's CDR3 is CASSDLLDSGDEQYF. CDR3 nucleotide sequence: TGTGCCAGCAGTGATTTGCTCGATAGCGGCGACGAGCAGTACTTC.